These 17 T cell receptor beta chains originate from one sample sequenced in a study of radiation and T cells in renal cell carcinoma (dated by TCRdb to the early 2020s). Library preparation employed the immunoSEQ multiplex PCR assay. This is the immuneACCESS table as TCRdb keeps it, with only in-frame sequences that have V and J called. A part of the clones is gone; compared with another copy, unresolved V genes explain less than half, and the rest is unexplained. The sample table contains roughly 150,000 clones; only one count was recorded for approximately 90% of them. Roughly 13% of the sample lies in the top ten. The time point label on this specimen signifies: blood 2 weeks post-SBRT. The treatment or condition label here, explained by the study, means: 15 Gy SBRT to primary tumor, nephrectomy 4 weeks later. The specimen was blood, collected from a patient whose treatment included radiotherapy and nephrectomy. The receptors originated from a woman between 50 and 59 years old with renal cell carcinoma.

The CDR3 DNA sequence: TGTGCCAGCAAATACAGGCTTAATTCACCCCTCCACTTT. It translates to CASKYRLNSPLHF. V is TRBV27 and J is TRBJ1-6, with a possible D match to TRBD1 (5 bases). The length of the CDR3 is 13 residues. The V end was cut by 7 bases, the J end by 6 bases, with 10 bases between. Germline-derived CDR1 and CDR2 are MNHEY and SMNVEV (reference sequence).

The CDR3 is CASSLGDRVTGELFF. The CDR3, as DNA: TGTGCCAGCAGCTTAGGGGACAGGGTGACCGGGGAGCTGTTTTTT. This sequence joins TRBV7-9 and TRBJ2-2; 9 bases line up with TRBD1. The germline CDR1 and CDR2 sequences are SEHNR and FQNEAQ (reference sequence). CDR3 length: 15 residues. The ends lost 1 base at V and 5 bases at J; junction bases unmatched: 2.

J is TRBJ1-6 and V is TRBV9, with D possibly matching TRBD1 (6 bases). The germline V gene has CDR1 SGDLS and CDR2 YYNGEE. The ends were cut back, 0 bases at V and 10 bases at J, with 11 bases in the middle. The CDR3 has 14 amino acids. CDR3 protein: CASSVVQGGSPLHF. DNA for the CDR3: TGTGCCAGCAGCGTAGTACAGGGTGGATCACCCCTCCACTTT.

The chain couples TRBV7-9 to TRBJ2-5, with 8 bases fitting TRBD2. V dropped 6 bases and J dropped 3; count of bases not matched to a gene: 12. The CDR3 sequence is 16 residues long. Germline V CDR1 and CDR2: SEHNR, FQNEAQ (reference sequence). CDR3 in DNA: TGTGCCAGCAGACCGGGGCGGGGGGCGGTCAAAGAGACCCAGTACTTC. As protein: CASRPGRGAVKETQYF.

Worth noting for this clone: This specimen includes other DNA sequences encoding the same CDR3. The CDR3, as DNA: TGCGCCAGCAGCCAAGACATAGGGGGTTACGAGCAGTACTTC. Translation: CASSQDIGGYEQYF. V is TRBV4-1 and J is TRBJ2-7, with D tentatively TRBD1 (6 bases). Germline CDR1 reads MGHRA; CDR2 reads YSYEKL. This CDR3 has 14 residues. V was shortened by 0 bases and J by 4 bases, with 10 bases between the two germline ends.

The chain uses TRBV19 and TRBJ2-3; D remains ambiguous. Trimming took 4 bases from V and 10 from J, leaving 12 bases between them. There are 12 residues in the CDR3. Germline CDR1 and CDR2: LNHDA and SQIVND (reference sequence). This CDR3 reads CASSTPLAPQYF. For the CDR3, the DNA is TGTGCCAGTAGTACCCCCTTGGCCCCGCAGTATTTT.

The chain couples TRBV7-8 to TRBJ2-5, with 11 bases lining up with TRBD2. V gave up 0 bases and J gave up 5 bases; unmatched junction bases: 5. The germline CDR1 and CDR2 sequences are SGHVS and FQNEAQ. The CDR3 is 16 amino acids. The CDR3 protein is CASSLAPSGGWETQYF. In DNA, the CDR3 is TGTGCCAGCAGCTTAGCTCCTAGCGGGGGGTGGGAGACCCAGTACTTC.

This clone appeared a single time. The rearrangement uses TRBV5-5 and TRBJ2-5; 7 bases map to TRBD1. With 4 bases clipped from V and 3 bases from J, the junction kept 6 bases outside the gene matches. The germline gives CDR1 SGHKS, CDR2 YYEKEE (reference sequence). This CDR3 spans 14 amino acids. CDR3 sequence (DNA): TGTGCCAGCAGCCCCGGGACAGCAGAAGAGACCCAGTACTTC. Translation: CASSPGTAEETQYF. The full variable domain, rest sourced from reference TRBV5-5 and TRBJ2-5, is DAGVTQSPTHLIKTRGQQVTLRCSPISGHKSVSWYQQVLGQGPQFIFQYYEKEERGRGNFPDRFSARQFPNYSSELNVNALLLGDSALYLCASSPGTAEETQYFGPGTRLLVL.

The genes are TRBV5-5 and TRBJ1-2; D remains unclear. Per germline, CDR1 SGHKS and CDR2 YYEKEE (reference sequence). Trimming shortened V by 1 base and J by 0 bases, and 10 bases separated the two germline ends. The CDR3 covers 15 residues. The CDR3 spells CASSLLGNPNYGYTF. CDR3 coding DNA: TGTGCCAGCAGCTTGTTGGGTAACCCTAACTATGGCTACACCTTC.

The chain carries TRBV30 and TRBJ1-2; D call uncertain. CDR3 length equals 12 residues. Germline V gene sequence: CDR1 GTSNPN, CDR2 SVGIG (reference sequence). Trimming removed 2 bases from V and 8 bases from J, with 12 bases in between. The CDR3 reads CAWSSDLQGYTF. CDR3 bases: TGTGCCTGGAGTAGCGATCTACAGGGCTACACCTTC.

The chain carries TRBV5-5 and TRBJ1-6; D is ambiguous. The V end was cut by 1 base, the J end by 7 bases, with 9 bases between. CDR1 SGHKS and CDR2 YYEKEE come from the germline V gene (reference sequence). The CDR3 has 14 amino acids. The CDR3 region is CASSLWVLNSPLHF. In DNA, the CDR3 is TGTGCCAGCAGCTTGTGGGTATTAAATTCACCCCTCCACTTT.

The chain carries TRBV4-2 and TRBJ1-3; D gene ambiguous. This CDR3 has 15 amino acids. CDR1 and CDR2 (germline): LGHNA, YNFKEQ. V lost 1 base and J 0 bases, leaving 7 bases between the germline ends. The CDR3 DNA reads as TGTGCCAGCAGCCAAGGTCGGAGCTCTGGAAACACCATATATTTT. Translated, it gives CASSQGRSSGNTIYF.

The rearrangement uses TRBV27 and TRBJ2-7; TRBD2 matches 9 bases. The germline V gene has CDR1 MNHEY and CDR2 SMNVEV (reference sequence). J lost 4 bases, V lost 1 base, and 5 bases had no gene match. This CDR3 has 15 residues. The CDR3 bases are TGTGCCAGCAGTTTATTCGCGGGAGGGGGGTACGAGCAGTACTTC. Translating gives CASSLFAGGGYEQYF.

The chain is built from TRBV6-6 and TRBJ1-1, with D perhaps matching TRBD1 (6 bases). Trimming pared 5 bases from V and 0 bases from J, leaving 7 bases between. The CDR3 consists of 13 residues. Germline CDR1 is MNHNY and CDR2 is SVGAGI (reference sequence). CDR3 bases: TGTGCCAGCAGTAGACAGGTGAACACTGAAGCTTTCTTT. Its protein product is CASSRQVNTEAFF.

V is TRBV5-1 and J is TRBJ1-2, with no clear D. Trimming removed 2 bases at V and 8 bases at J, with 16 bases between. Germline loops: CDR1 SGHRS, CDR2 YFSETQ. The CDR3 totals 14 residues. The CDR3 coding sequence is TGCGCCAGCAGCTTCCGCGGTGGCCCGAGGGGCTACACCTTC. Its translation is CASSFRGGPRGYTF. Supplemented by reference TRBV5-1 and TRBJ1-2, the full variable domain reads KAGVTQTPRYLIKTRGQQVTLSCSPISGHRSVSWYQQTPGQGLQFLFEYFSETQRNKGNFPGRFSGRQFSNSRSEMNVSTLELGDSALYLCASSFRGGPRGYTFGSGTRLTVV.

In its sample, this clone was seen once. V usage is TRBV19 and J usage is TRBJ2-1; D might be TRBD2 (5 bases). The CDR3 is 13 residues long. The V gene's germline CDR1 is LNHDA and CDR2 SQIVND (reference sequence). Trimming removed 4 bases at V and 10 bases at J, with 14 bases between. This CDR3 reads CASSNRGMYEQFF. The CDR3 nucleotides are TGTGCCAGTAGTAACCGGGGTATGTACGAGCAGTTCTTC.

This sequence joins TRBV6-5 and TRBJ2-3; no clear D gene. Germline CDR1 reads MNHEY; CDR2 reads SVGAGI. CDR3 length equals 14 residues. The V and J ends lost 5 bases and 0 bases respectively, with 9 bases between them. The CDR3 spells CASSVRGSTDTQYF. CDR3 sequence (DNA): TGTGCCAGCAGTGTCCGCGGTAGCACAGATACGCAGTATTTT.